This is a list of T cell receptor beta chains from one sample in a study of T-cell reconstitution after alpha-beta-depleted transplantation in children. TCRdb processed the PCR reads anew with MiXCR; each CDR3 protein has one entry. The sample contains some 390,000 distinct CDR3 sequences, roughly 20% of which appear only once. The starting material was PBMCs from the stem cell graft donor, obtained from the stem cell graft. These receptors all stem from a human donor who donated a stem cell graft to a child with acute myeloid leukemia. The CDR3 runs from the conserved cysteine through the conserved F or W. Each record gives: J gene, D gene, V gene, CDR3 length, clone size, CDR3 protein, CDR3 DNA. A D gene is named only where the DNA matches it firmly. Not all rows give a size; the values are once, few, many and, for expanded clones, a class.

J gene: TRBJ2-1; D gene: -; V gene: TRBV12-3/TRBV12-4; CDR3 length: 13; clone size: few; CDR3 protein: CASRVDLDYEQFF; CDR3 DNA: TGTGCCAGCAGGGTCGACTTAGACTATGAGCAGTTCTTC
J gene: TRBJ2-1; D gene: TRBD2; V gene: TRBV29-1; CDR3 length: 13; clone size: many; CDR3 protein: CSVPGLAGNEQFF; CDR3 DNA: TGCAGCGTCCCGGGACTAGCCGGGAATGAGCAGTTCTTC
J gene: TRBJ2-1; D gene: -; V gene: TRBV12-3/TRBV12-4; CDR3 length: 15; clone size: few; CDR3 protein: CASTSTVTAGNEQFF; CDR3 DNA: TGTGCCAGCACTTCTACGGTCACAGCCGGCAATGAGCAGTTCTTC
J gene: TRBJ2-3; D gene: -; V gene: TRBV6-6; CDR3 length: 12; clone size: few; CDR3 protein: CASSYSWDTQYF; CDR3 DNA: TGTGCCAGCAGTTACTCATGGGATACGCAGTATTTT
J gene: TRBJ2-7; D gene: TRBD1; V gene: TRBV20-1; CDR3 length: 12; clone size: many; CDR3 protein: CSAGDRVSGQYF; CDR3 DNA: TGCAGTGCTGGGGACAGGGTATCGGGGCAGTACTTC
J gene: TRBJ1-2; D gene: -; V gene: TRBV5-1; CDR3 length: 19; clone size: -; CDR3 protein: CASSLVTGTRDAGAMGYTF; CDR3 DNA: TGCGCCAGCAGCTTGGTCACGGGGACCCGGGACGCCGGCGCTATGGGCTACACCTTC
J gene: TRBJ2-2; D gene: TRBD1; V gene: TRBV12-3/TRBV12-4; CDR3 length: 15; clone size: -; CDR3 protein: CASSSPGQITGELFF; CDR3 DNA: TGTGCCAGCAGCAGCCCGGGACAGATTACCGGGGAGCTGTTTTTT
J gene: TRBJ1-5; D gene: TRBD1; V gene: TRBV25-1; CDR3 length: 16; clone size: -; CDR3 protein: CASRGQVVTRNQPQHF; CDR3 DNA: TGTGCCAGCAGAGGACAGGTCGTGACTCGCAATCAGCCCCAGCATTTT
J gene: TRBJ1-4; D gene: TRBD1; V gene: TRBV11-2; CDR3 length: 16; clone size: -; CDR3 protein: CASSSIRGQGAGVLFF; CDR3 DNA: TGTGCCAGCAGCTCTATAAGAGGACAGGGGGCGGGAGTACTGTTTTTT
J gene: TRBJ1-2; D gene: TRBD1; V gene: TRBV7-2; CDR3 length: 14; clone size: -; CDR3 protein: CASTPGGGMDGYTF; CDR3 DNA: TGTGCCAGCACCCCGGGAGGGGGCATGGATGGCTACACCTTC
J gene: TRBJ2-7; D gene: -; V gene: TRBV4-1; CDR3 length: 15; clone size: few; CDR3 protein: CASSQPRQDPYEQYF; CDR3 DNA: TGCGCCAGCAGCCAACCTCGCCAGGATCCCTACGAGCAGTACTTC
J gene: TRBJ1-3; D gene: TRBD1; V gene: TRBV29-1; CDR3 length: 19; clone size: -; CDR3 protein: CSVEGTREQGLGKGNTIYF; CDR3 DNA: TGCAGCGTTGAAGGTACTAGAGAACAGGGGCTTGGGAAAGGAAACACCATATATTTT
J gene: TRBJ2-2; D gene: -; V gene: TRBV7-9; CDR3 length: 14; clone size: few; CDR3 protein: CASRRGFSAGELFF; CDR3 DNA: TGTGCCAGCAGGAGGGGGTTTAGCGCCGGGGAGCTGTTTTTT
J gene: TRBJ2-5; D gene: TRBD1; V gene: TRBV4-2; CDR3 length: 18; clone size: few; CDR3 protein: CASSPADLLQGGEKTQYF; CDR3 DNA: TGTGCCAGCAGCCCCGCGGACCTATTACAGGGGGGTGAAAAGACCCAGTACTTC
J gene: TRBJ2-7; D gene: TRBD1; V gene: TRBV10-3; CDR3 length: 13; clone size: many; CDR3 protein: CAITGGQGYEQYF; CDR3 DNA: TGTGCCATCACTGGGGGACAGGGCTACGAGCAGTACTTC
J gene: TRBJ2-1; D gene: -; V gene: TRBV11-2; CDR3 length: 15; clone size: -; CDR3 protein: CASSLGRSPYNEQFF; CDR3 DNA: TGTGCCAGCAGCTTGGGCAGGAGCCCGTACAATGAGCAGTTCTTC
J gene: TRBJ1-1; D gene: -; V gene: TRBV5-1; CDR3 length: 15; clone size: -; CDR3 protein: CASSQVSPSNTEAFF; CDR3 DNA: TGCGCCAGCAGCCAGGTCAGTCCTTCGAACACTGAAGCTTTCTTT
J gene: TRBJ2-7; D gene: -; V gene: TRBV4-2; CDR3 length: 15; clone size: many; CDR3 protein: CASSLTGTGNYEQYF; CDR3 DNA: TGTGCCAGCAGCCTTACCGGGACTGGTAACTACGAGCAGTACTTC
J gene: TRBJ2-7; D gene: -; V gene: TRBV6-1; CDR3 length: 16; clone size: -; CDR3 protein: CASSEVLTVHSYEQYF; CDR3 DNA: TGTGCCAGCAGTGAAGTATTGACGGTTCATTCCTACGAGCAGTACTTC
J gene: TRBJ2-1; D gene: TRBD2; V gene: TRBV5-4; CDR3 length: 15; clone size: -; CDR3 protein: CASTFERGTYNEQFF; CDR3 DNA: TGTGCCAGCACCTTTGAGCGGGGCACCTACAATGAGCAGTTCTTC
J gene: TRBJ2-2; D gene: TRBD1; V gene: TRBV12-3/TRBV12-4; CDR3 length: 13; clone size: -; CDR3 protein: CASRQGESGELFF; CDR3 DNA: TGTGCCAGCCGACAGGGGGAATCCGGGGAGCTGTTTTTT
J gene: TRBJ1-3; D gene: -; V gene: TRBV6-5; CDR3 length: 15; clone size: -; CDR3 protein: CASSYSSASGNTIYF; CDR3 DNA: TGTGCCAGCAGTTACTCATCGGCTTCTGGAAACACCATATATTTT
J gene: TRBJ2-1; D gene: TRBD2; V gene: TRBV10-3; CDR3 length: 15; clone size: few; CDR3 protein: CAISGASGPYNEQFF; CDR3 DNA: TGTGCCATCAGTGGGGCTAGCGGACCATACAATGAGCAGTTCTTC
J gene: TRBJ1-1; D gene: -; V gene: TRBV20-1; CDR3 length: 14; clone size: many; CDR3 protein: CSATAGGVVTEAFF; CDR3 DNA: TGCAGTGCTACCGCAGGAGGGGTAGTCACTGAAGCTTTCTTT
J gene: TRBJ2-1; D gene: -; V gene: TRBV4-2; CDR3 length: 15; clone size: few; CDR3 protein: CASSPEVTGYNEQFF; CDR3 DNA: TGTGCCAGCAGCCCGGAGGTCACGGGCTACAATGAGCAGTTCTTC